The sequence of this T cell receptor beta chain was determined in a study of T cells in Graves' hyperthyroidism and ophthalmopathy. Patients showing uncontrolled infection, other autoimmune disease, pregnancy or lactation were ineligible. The V segment lost 4 bases and the J segment 5 bases; nucleotides outside the gene matches: 4. This CDR3 has 15 residues. CDR1 LGHDT and CDR2 YNNKEL come from the germline V gene (reference sequence). This clonotype appeared many times. Amplified regions were TCR beta CDR3 sequences from RNA transcripts. During a first-round RT-PCR of the TCR CDR3, the HTBI primer set was used. One entry per CDR3 protein, called by TCRdb with MiXCR from the multiplex PCR reads. The table lists hundreds of thousands of distinct CDR3 sequences, more than 20% of them singletons.

Sequenced: blood. V usage is TRBV3-1 and J usage is TRBJ2-1; 11 nucleotides agree with TRBD2. This clonotype was sampled from a man aged 30 to 45 with Graves' ophthalmopathy. CDR3 sequence: CASSPTSGSDNEQFF. The CDR3 nucleotides are TGTGCCAGCAGCCCCACTAGCGGGAGCGACAATGAGCAGTTCTTC.